The clone carrying this T cell receptor beta chain appeared once. The data were obtained in a study of metastatic and nonmetastatic thyroid tumors. In the study's own analysis: A papillary thyroid cancer distant-metastasis classifier was built from CDR3 differences across clinicopathological groups. TCRdb re-analyzed the PCR reads using MiXCR. What appears here as the V and J calls and clone size reflects TCRdb's work, not the paper's. The sample holds fewer than 55,000 clones, roughly 15% seen once. Treatment of any kind had been given to no patient before thyroid surgery. This TCR derives from a female donor with papillary thyroid cancer or a benign thyroid nodule (not recorded which). Some clones in this sample may be carry-over from other donors' samples. Sequencing was carried out using blood.

CDR3 sequence reads: CSAKRVVYNEQFF. The CDR3 bases are TGCAGTGCTAAGAGAGTGGTCTACAATGAGCAGTTCTTC. The chain has TRBV20-1 and TRBJ2-1; D uncertain. The V gene lost 4 bases and the J gene lost 3 bases, with 10 bases spanning the gap. This CDR3 has 13 amino acids. Germline loops: CDR1 DFQATT, CDR2 SNEGSKA (reference sequence).